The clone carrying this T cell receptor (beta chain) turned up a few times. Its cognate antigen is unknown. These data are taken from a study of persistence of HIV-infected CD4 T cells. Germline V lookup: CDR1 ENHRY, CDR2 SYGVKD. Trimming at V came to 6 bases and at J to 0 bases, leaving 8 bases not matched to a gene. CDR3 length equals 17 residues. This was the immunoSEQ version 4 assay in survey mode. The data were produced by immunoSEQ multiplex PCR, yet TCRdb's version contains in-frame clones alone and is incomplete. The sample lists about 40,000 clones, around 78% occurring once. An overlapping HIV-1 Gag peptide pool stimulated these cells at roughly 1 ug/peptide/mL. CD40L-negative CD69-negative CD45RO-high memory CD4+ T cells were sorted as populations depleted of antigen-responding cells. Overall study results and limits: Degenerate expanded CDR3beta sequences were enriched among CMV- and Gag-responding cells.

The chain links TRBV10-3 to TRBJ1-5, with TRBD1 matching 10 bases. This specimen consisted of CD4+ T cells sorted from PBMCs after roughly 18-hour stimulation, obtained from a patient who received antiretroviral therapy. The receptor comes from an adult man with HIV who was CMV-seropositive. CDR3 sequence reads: CAIREGTGENSNQPQHF. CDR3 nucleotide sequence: TGTGCCATCAGGGAGGGGACAGGGGAAAATAGCAATCAGCCCCAGCATTTT.